These 16 T cell receptor beta chains originate from one sample sequenced in a study of graft-versus-host responses after intestinal transplantation. What these receptors recognize is not known. Profiled with immunoSEQ multiplex PCR; TCRdb holds only in-frame clones, not every one. Of 90,000 to 120,000 clones listed, roughly 90% are singletons. This sample comprised unstimulated CD4+ T cells sorted from spleen or lymph node cells, obtained before intestinal transplant. Receptors originate from a human donor who received an intestinal transplant.

The genes are TRBV6-1 and TRBJ2-7; 9 nucleotides align to TRBD1. Germline values: CDR1 MNHNS, CDR2 SASEGT. The V gene end was trimmed by 6 bases and the J gene end by 4 bases; junction bases not matched to a gene: 4. The CDR3 loop spans 13 amino acids. The CDR3 spells CASRNGQGYEQYF. In nucleotides, the CDR3 is TGTGCCAGCAGAAATGGACAGGGGTACGAGCAGTACTTC.

A few counts support this clone. The chain joins TRBV4-1 to TRBJ1-6; 7 bases fit TRBD1. The germline CDR1 and CDR2 sequences are MGHRA and YSYEKL. Trimming took 4 bases from V and 10 from J; bases not matched to a gene: 7. This CDR3 has 14 residues. DNA for the CDR3: TGCGCCAGCAGCCTCGTGACAGGGCCCTCACCCCTCCACTTT. It is translated as CASSLVTGPSPLHF.

This chain links TRBV6-6 with TRBJ2-1, with 9 bases fitting TRBD2. The CDR3 is 15 residues long. The germline V gene encodes CDR1 MNHNY and CDR2 SVGAGI (reference sequence). V dropped 7 bases and J dropped 3; count of bases not matched to a gene: 7. CDR3 coding DNA: TGTGCCAGCACTTCCAGCGGGAGGAACTACAATGAGCAGTTCTTC. Its protein is CASTSSGRNYNEQFF.

V usage is TRBV5-1 and J usage is TRBJ2-1, with unresolved D. V shed 5 bases and J shed 4 bases, with 13 bases lying between them. CDR1 is SGHRS, CDR2 YFSETQ, per germline. The CDR3 extends over 14 amino acids. The CDR3, as DNA: TGCGCCAGCAGTAGAGAATACGAATACAATGAGCAGTTCTTC. Amino acids: CASSREYEYNEQFF.

The chain combines TRBV29-1 with TRBJ1-2; perhaps TRBD1 as D (6 bases). Germline-derived CDR1 and CDR2 are SQVTM and ANQGSEA. The CDR3 runs to 12 residues. Deletions cut 4 bases from V and 4 bases from J, with 10 bases between. CDR3 sequence reads: CSVVEGGYGYTF. The CDR3 coding sequence is TGCAGCGTTGTGGAGGGGGGCTATGGCTACACCTTC. Supplemented by reference TRBV29-1 and TRBJ1-2, the full variable domain reads SAVISQKPSRDICQRGTSLTIQCQVDSQVTMMFWYRQQPGQSLTLIATANQGSEATYESGFVIDKFPISRPNLTFSTLTVSNMSPEDSSIYLCSVVEGGYGYTFGSGTRLTVV.

The V gene is TRBV28, the J gene TRBJ2-7, with D perhaps matching TRBD1 (7 bases). V was clipped by 1 base and J by 3 bases, with 19 bases between them. Per the germline V gene, CDR1 is MDHEN and CDR2 is SYDVKM. The CDR3 is made up of 17 amino acids. The CDR3 nucleotides are TGTGCCAGCAGTTTATATATAGACTACAGGGGACTCTACGAGCAGTACTTC. Translating it yields CASSLYIDYRGLYEQYF.

This chain connects TRBV18 to TRBJ1-2; D remains ambiguous. The V end was cut by 3 bases, the J end by 3 bases, with 8 bases between. Germline CDR1 and CDR2: KGHSH and LQKENI. The CDR3 is 13 residues long. The CDR3 spells CASSPDPDYGYTF. Here the CDR3 DNA reads TGTGCCAGCTCACCTGATCCTGACTATGGCTACACCTTC.

The chain employs TRBV21-1 and TRBJ2-5; TRBD1, as called in the table, went unchecked against the DNA. TRBV21-1 is a known pseudogene. CDR3 length: 13 residues. The chain's CDR3 is CASTPDSQETQYF. The CDR3 DNA reads TGTGCCAGCACCCCTGACAGCCAAGAGACCCAGTACTTC.

V gene TRBV18 combines with J gene TRBJ1-5; D remains unclear. The V gene's germline CDR1 is KGHSH and CDR2 LQKENI. This CDR3 region has 15 residues. Trimming stripped 3 bases from V and 9 bases from J, with 18 bases between. For the CDR3, the DNA is TGTGCCAGCTCACCGCAAGAGATTGGGTGGGGGCCCCAGCATTTT. It is translated as CASSPQEIGWGPQHF. The full variable domain, with the rest looked up from reference TRBV18 and TRBJ1-5, is NAGVMQNPRHLVRRRGQEARLRCSPMKGHSHVYWYRQLPEEGLKFMVYLQKENIIDESGMPKERFSAEFPKEGPSILRIQQVVRGDSAAYFCASSPQEIGWGPQHFGDGTRLSIL.

The gene calls are TRBV4-1 and TRBJ1-4, with D unclear. CDR3 length: 14 residues. Germline CDR1 is MGHRA and CDR2 is YSYEKL. V gave up 4 bases and J gave up 3 bases, with 9 bases separating them. CDR3: CASSPNDPNEKLFF. The DNA for the CDR3 is TGCGCCAGCAGCCCTAATGACCCTAATGAAAAACTGTTTTTT.

The V call is TRBV5-6, the J call TRBJ2-5; D is possibly TRBD1 (7 bases). CDR3 length: 13 amino acids. V lost 0 bases and J lost 5, with 8 bases in between. Germline V gives CDR1 SGHDT, CDR2 YYEEEE. The CDR3 region is CASSLAGGETQYF. The CDR3 nucleotides read TGTGCCAGCAGCTTGGCAGGGGGGGAGACCCAGTACTTC.

The chain links TRBV7-9 to TRBJ2-5; D not certain. Trimming stripped 1 base from V and 5 bases from J, with 14 bases between. The CDR3 has 15 residues. Germline V gene data show CDR1 as SEHNR and CDR2 as FQNEAQ (reference sequence). The CDR3: CASSLDLALGETQYF. The CDR3 DNA reads as TGTGCCAGCAGCTTAGACCTGGCGTTGGGGGAGACCCAGTACTTC.

The genes are TRBV10-3 and TRBJ2-7; weak D call: TRBD1 (6 bases). Trimming took 4 bases from V and 1 from J, leaving 8 bases between them. Germline V gene data show CDR1 as ENHRY and CDR2 as SYGVKD. There are 13 residues in the CDR3. The chain's CDR3 is CAISGGQSYEQYF. The CDR3, as DNA: TGTGCCATCAGTGGGGGACAATCCTACGAGCAGTACTTC.

The chain employs TRBV7-9 and TRBJ1-6; the D is unclear. V lost 7 bases and J 6 bases, leaving 10 bases between the germline ends. The CDR3 consists of 13 residues. CDR1 and CDR2 from the germline V gene are SEHNR and FQNEAQ (reference sequence). The CDR3 DNA is TGTGCCAGCACGACTAATAGTAATTCACCCCTCCACTTT. Its translation: CASTTNSNSPLHF.

The J gene is TRBJ1-2, the V gene TRBV10-3; no firm D call. Trimming pared 2 bases from V and 5 bases from J, leaving 9 bases between. The germline CDR1 and CDR2 sequences are ENHRY and SYGVKD. CDR3 size: 13 residues. The CDR3 DNA follows: TGTGCCATCAGTGAGGGGCTGAAGTATGGCTACACCTTC. This sequence encodes CAISEGLKYGYTF.

This rearrangement joins TRBV27 to TRBJ2-1; 13 bases fit TRBD2. This CDR3 is built from 14 residues. CDR1 is MNHEY and CDR2 is SMNVEV in the germline V gene (reference sequence). With V trimmed by 3 bases and J by 8 bases, 1 base remained unmatched. The CDR3 region is CASSFGLAGDEQFF. The CDR3 coding sequence is TGTGCCAGCAGTTTTGGACTAGCGGGGGATGAGCAGTTCTTC.